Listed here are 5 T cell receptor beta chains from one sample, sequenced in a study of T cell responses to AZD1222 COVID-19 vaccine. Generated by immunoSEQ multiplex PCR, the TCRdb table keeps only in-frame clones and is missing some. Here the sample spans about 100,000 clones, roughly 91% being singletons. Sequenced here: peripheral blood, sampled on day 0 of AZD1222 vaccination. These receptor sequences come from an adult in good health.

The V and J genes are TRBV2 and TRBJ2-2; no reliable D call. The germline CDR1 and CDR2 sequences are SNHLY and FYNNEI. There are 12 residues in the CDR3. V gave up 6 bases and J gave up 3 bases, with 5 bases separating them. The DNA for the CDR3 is TGTGCCAGCAGGCTCGACACCGGGGAGCTGTTTTTT. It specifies CASRLDTGELFF.

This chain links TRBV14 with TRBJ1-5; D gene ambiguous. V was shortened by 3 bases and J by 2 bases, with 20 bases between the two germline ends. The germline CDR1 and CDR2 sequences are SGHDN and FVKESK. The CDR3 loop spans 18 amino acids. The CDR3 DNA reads TGTGCCAGCAGCCACAGGACCTACTTGGGGTTGGGCAATCAGCCCCAGCATTTT. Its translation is CASSHRTYLGLGNQPQHF.

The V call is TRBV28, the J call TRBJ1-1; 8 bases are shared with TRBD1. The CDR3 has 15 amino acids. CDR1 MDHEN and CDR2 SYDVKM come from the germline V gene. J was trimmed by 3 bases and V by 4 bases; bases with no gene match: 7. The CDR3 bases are TGTGCCAGCAGTTCCCCAGGGGGCGCGGACACTGAAGCTTTCTTT. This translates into CASSSPGGADTEAFF. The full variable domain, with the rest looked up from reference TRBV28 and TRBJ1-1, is DVKVTQSSRYLVKRTGEKVFLECVQDMDHENMFWYRQDPGLGLRLIYFSYDVKMKEKGDIPEGYSVSREKKERFSLILESASTNQTSMYLCASSSPGGADTEAFFGQGTRLTVV.

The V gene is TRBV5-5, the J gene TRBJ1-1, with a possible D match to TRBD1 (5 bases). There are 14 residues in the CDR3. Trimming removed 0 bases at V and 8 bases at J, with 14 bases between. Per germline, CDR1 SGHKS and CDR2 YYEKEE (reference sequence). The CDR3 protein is CASSLEAGATEAFF. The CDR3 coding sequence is TGTGCCAGCAGCTTGGAGGCTGGGGCTACCGAAGCTTTCTTT.

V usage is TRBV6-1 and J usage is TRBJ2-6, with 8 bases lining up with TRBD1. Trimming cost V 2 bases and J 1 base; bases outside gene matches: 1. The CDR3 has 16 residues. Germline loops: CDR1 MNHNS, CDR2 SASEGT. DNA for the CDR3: TGTGCCAGCAGTGAAACAGGGGGGTCTGGGGCCAACGTCCTGACTTTC. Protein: CASSETGGSGANVLTF.